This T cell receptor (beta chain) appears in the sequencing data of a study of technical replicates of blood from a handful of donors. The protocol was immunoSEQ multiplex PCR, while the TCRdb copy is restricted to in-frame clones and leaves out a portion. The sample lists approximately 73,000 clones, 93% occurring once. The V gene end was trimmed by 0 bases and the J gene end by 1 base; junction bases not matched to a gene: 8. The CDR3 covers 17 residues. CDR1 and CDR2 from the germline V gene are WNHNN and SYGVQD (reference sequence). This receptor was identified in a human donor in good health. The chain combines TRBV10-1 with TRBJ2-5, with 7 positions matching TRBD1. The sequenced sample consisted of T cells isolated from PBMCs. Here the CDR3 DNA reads TGCGCCAGCAGTGAGTCAAGACAGGGCCCGCTCCAAGAGACCCAGTACTTC. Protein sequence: CASSESRQGPLQETQYF.